This T cell receptor (beta chain) was captured by sequencing in a study of blood T cell repertoires in COVID-19. Study information: Spain, Italy and the United States supplied samples that represented acute and convalescent COVID-19.

Germline trimming cut 4 bases from V and 1 base from J; bases unmatched to any gene: 2. CDR3 length: 15 amino acids. Germline V gene sequence: CDR1 LNHNV, CDR2 YYDKDF (reference sequence). Per the study methods: Nucleated cell counts were estimated from reference gene primer amplification. Measured with immunoSEQ multiplex PCR; TCRdb has only the in-frame clones, and not every one. The V and J calls and clone size were taken over from that table, and D and trimming were inferred from the DNA. Among 130,000 to 150,000 clones, 79% were seen once, and the ten largest hold less than 5%. Enrollment of patients from Seattle took place during active infection, with longitudinal follow-up.

The TCR sequence derives from a woman in her 70s with COVID-19, enrolled during active disease. The V gene is TRBV15, the J gene TRBJ2-2, with 8 bases fitting TRBD1. Sequenced: peripheral blood. CDR3: CATSNRGENTGELFF. The CDR3 DNA reads as TGTGCCACCAGCAACAGGGGGGAGAACACCGGGGAGCTGTTTTTT.